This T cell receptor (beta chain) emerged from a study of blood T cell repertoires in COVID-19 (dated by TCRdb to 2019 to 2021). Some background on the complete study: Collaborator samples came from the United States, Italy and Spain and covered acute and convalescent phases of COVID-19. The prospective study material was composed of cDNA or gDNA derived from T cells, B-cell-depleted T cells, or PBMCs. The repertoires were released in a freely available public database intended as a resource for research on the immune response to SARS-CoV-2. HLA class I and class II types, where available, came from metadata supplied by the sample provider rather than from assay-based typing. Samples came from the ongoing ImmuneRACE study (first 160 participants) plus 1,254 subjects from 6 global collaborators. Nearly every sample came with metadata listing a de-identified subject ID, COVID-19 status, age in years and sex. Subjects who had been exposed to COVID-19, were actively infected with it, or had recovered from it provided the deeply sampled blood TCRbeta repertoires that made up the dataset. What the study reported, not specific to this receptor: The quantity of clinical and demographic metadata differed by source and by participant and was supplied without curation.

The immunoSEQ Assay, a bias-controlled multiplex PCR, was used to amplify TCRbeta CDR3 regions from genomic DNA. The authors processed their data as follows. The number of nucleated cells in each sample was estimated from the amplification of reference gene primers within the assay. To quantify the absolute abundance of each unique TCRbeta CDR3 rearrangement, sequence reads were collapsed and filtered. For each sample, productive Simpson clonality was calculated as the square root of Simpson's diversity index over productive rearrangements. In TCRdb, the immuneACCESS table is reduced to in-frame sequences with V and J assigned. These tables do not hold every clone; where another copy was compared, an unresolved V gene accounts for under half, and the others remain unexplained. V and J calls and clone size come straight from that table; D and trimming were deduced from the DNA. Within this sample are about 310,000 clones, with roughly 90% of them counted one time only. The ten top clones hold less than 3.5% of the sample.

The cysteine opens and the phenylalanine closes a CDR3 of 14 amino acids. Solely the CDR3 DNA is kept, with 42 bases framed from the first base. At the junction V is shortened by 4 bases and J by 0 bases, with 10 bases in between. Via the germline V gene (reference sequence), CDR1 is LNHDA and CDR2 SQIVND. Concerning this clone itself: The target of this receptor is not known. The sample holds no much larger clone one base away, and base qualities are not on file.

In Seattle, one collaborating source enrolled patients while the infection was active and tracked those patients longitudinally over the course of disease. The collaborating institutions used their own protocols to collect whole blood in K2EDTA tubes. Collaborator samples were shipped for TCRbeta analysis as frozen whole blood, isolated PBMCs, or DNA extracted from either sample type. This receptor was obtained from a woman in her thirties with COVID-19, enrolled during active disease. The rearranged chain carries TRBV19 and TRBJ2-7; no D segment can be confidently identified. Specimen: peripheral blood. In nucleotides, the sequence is TGTGCCAGTAGTACCAGGCTCTACTCCTACGAGCAGTACTTC. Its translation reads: CASSTRLYSYEQYF.